This T cell receptor (beta chain) was found in a study of blood T cell repertoires in COVID-19. Assay used: immunoSEQ multiplex PCR; TCRdb lists only in-frame clones, some missing. The data hold 60,000 or so clones, with roughly 84% observed a single time. This CDR3 comprises 19 residues. Germline lookup yields CDR1 MGHRA and CDR2 YSYEKL. The junction had 8 bases not matched to a gene; V was cut back by 2 bases and J by 3 bases. The chain uses TRBV4-1 and TRBJ2-2; 14 bases match TRBD2. The sequencing sample was made of peripheral blood. This sequence was found in a man younger than 40 with COVID-19, enrolled during active disease. The CDR3 loop is CASSQRRLAGGPDTGELFF. In DNA, the CDR3 is TGCGCCAGCAGCCAACGTCGACTAGCGGGAGGGCCTGACACCGGGGAGCTGTTTTTT.